Below are 6 T cell receptor beta chains sequenced from a single sample in a study of blood T cell repertoires in COVID-19. Here immunoSEQ multiplex PCR was the method, and the copy in TCRdb shows in-frame clones only, minus some. The repertoire holds around 190,000 clones, approximately 90% seen once, with 15% to 20% in the top ten. Sequenced input: peripheral blood. Every receptor here comes from a man aged 50 to 59 with COVID-19, enrolled during active disease.

The V and J genes are TRBV27 and TRBJ1-5; TRBD1 matches at 10 bases. The length of the CDR3 is 14 residues. Germline V lookup: CDR1 MNHEY, CDR2 SMNVEV (reference sequence). Trimming took 10 bases from V and 4 from J; bases not matched to a gene: 7. CDR3 residues: CATSDRGPNQPQHF. The CDR3 region has the DNA TGTGCCACCTCCGACAGGGGGCCGAATCAGCCCCAGCATTTT.

The chain has TRBV7-3 and TRBJ2-4, with TRBD1 matching over 8 bases. J lost 9 bases, V lost 5 bases, and 12 bases had no gene match. The CDR3 extends over 15 amino acids. Germline values: CDR1 SGHTA, CDR2 FQGTGA. CDR3 residues: CASSQTGQGGGIQYF. The CDR3 DNA follows: TGTGCCAGCAGCCAGACCGGACAGGGAGGTGGCATTCAGTACTTC.

This clone was counted only a few times. V is TRBV27 and J is TRBJ2-3; 7 positions match TRBD2. Germline V gives CDR1 MNHEY, CDR2 SMNVEV (reference sequence). J gave up 2 bases and V 0 bases, and 8 bases lay outside the gene matches. The CDR3 has 17 residues. CDR3 residues: CASSLSERGAYTDTQYF. The DNA of the CDR3 is TGTGCCAGCAGTTTATCCGAGCGGGGCGCTTACACAGATACGCAGTATTTT.

The rearrangement uses TRBV18 and TRBJ1-1; 9 bases are a match to TRBD1. This CDR3 spans 14 amino acids. Germline V gives CDR1 KGHSH, CDR2 LQKENI. V trimming: 5 bases; J trimming: 1 base; junction bases outside the gene matches: 2. Written as DNA, the CDR3 is TGTGCCAGCTCATGGACAGGGGAGAACACTGAAGCTTTCTTT. Translated, it gives CASSWTGENTEAFF.

The chain links TRBV18 to TRBJ1-1, with TRBD1 matching 9 bases. CDR1 KGHSH and CDR2 LQKENI come from the germline V gene. J gave up 7 bases and V 2 bases, and 11 bases lay outside the gene matches. The CDR3 is 16 residues long. The CDR3 DNA reads as TGTGCCAGCTCACCAACCCGGGACAGGGACCATAATGAAGCTTTCTTT. Protein product: CASSPTRDRDHNEAFF.

V is TRBV5-6 and J is TRBJ2-3; 9 bases match TRBD2. CDR1 SGHDT and CDR2 YYEEEE come from the germline V gene. Trimming took 4 bases from V and 7 from J; bases not matched to a gene: 13. This CDR3 region has 16 residues. CDR3: CASSPERSSGTYTQYF. The CDR3 coding sequence is TGTGCCAGCAGCCCCGAGAGGTCTAGCGGGACATATACGCAGTATTTT. Using reference TRBV5-6 and TRBJ2-3 for the parts outside the CDR3, the full variable domain is DAGVTQSPTHLIKTRGQQVTLRCSPKSGHDTVSWYQQALGQGPQFIFQYYEEEERQRGNFPDRFSGHQFPNYSSELNVNALLLGDSALYLCASSPERSSGTYTQYFGPGTRLTVL.